This T cell receptor beta chain was sequenced during a study of T cell responses to AZD1222 COVID-19 vaccine. Some clones are missing from TCRdb's copy, which holds only in-frame ones; the method was immunoSEQ multiplex PCR. The table has more than 110,000 clones, 92% seen once; the top ten hold 3% to 4%. Study-level results: Most donors were white British, females outnumbered males, and clonal diversity was possibly underestimated.

The CDR3 length is 13 residues. Trimming cost V 8 bases and J 5 bases, with 13 bases left between them. With regard to this clone: Its antigen is currently unknown.

The genes are TRBV12-3 or TRBV12-4 and TRBJ2-1; D may be TRBD1 or TRBD2 (5 bases each). The source of this sequence is an adult who received the AZD1222 COVID-19 vaccine. Sequencing used peripheral blood, obtained 28 days after the second AZD1222 dose. CDR3 region: CASARGRNNEQFF. In DNA, the CDR3 is TGTGCCAGCGCGAGGGGACGGAACAATGAGCAGTTCTTC.